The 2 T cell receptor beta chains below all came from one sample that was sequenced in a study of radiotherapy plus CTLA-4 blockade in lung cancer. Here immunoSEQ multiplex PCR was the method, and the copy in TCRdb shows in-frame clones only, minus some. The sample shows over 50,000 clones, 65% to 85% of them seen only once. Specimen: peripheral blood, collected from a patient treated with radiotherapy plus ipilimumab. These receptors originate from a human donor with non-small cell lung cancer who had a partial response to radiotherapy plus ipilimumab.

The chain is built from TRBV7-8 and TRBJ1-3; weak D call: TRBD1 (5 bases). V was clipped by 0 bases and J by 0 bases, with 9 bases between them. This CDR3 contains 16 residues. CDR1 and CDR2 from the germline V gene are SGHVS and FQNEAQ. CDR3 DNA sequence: TGTGCCAGCAGCTTAGCGGCAGGGCGCTCTGGAAACACCATATATTTT. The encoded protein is CASSLAAGRSGNTIYF.

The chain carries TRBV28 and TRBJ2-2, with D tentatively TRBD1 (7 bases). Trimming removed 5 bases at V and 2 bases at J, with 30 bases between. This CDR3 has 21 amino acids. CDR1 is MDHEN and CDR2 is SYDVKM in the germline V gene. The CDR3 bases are TGTGCCAGCAGTCCCCTTATTTCGACAGGGAGGCCTATCGTAAACACCGGGGAGCTGTTTTTT. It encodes CASSPLISTGRPIVNTGELFF.